This T cell receptor (beta chain) appears in the sequencing data of a study of monozygotic twins with inflammatory bowel disease. Comment on this clonotype: What it recognizes is unknown.

CDR1 and CDR2 from the germline V gene are KGHSH and LQKENI. The CDR3 loop spans 16 amino acids. TCRdb reworked the 5' RACE reads into one entry per CDR3 protein, no DNA. Here the sample table reports approximately 400,000 distinct CDR3 sequences. Study-wide findings and caveats: Telling apart the different T cell subtypes was not possible.

The chain uses TRBV18 and TRBJ2-4; TCRdb returns TRBD1, unconfirmable since there is no DNA. This receptor was identified in a human donor with ulcerative colitis or Crohn's disease, or a healthy co-twin of an affected twin (not recorded which). Specimen: blood. CDR3 loop: CASSPGSGEAKNIQYF.